This T cell receptor beta chain was identified in a study of human T cells and chemical hapten exposure. Study summary: Per-sample TCR yield variability stemmed mainly from small pooled library volume differences.

This clonotype has ten or more counts. The J segment lost 5 bases and the V segment lost 9 bases, leaving 1 base of the junction unmatched. Germline loops: CDR1 KGHDR, CDR2 SFDVKD. The CDR3 length is 13 residues. As the library was built, unique molecular identifiers were attached to individual cDNA molecules. Each CDR3 protein is one row after TCRdb ran MiXCR on the RACE reads. The sample contains about 45,000 distinct CDR3 sequences, about 4.5% of which appear only once. Time point noted: healthy volunteer bleed at 2 weeks. The template was total RNA from unfractionated whole blood. The chain uses TRBV24-1 and TRBJ2-1, with 12 bases fitting TRBD2. Sequencing was carried out using whole blood. This clonotype was sampled from a female donor in good health. Some clones in this sample may be carry-over from other donors' samples. The CDR3: CATSSGGDNEQFF. The CDR3 DNA follows: TGTGCCACCTCTAGCGGGGGGGACAATGAGCAGTTCTTC.